This TCR beta chain was recovered during a study of blood T cell repertoires in COVID-19 (TCRdb year 2020). For the wider study: Samples covering the acute and convalescent phases of COVID-19 were provided by collaborators in the United States, Italy and Spain. The material from the prospective study consisted of cDNA or gDNA derived from T cells, B-cell-depleted T cells, or PBMCs. Nearly every sample came with metadata listing a de-identified subject ID, COVID-19 status, age in years and sex. Where HLA class I and class II types were available, the types were taken from metadata supplied by the sample provider, not from assay-based typing. Samples were obtained from the ongoing ImmuneRACE study (first 160 participants) and from over 1,000 subjects provided by 6 global collaborators. A freely available public database, intended as a resource for researchers studying the immune response to SARS-CoV-2, is where the repertoires were released. Deeply sampled blood TCRbeta repertoires from subjects exposed to, actively infected with, or recovered from COVID-19 were included in the dataset.

According to the germline V gene, CDR1 reads MDHEN and CDR2 reads SYDVKM. V is reduced by 5 bases and J by 4 bases, leaving a spacing of 12 bases between them. Counted from cysteine to phenylalanine, this CDR3 has 14 amino acids. Kept here is only the CDR3 DNA, which spans 42 bases and is read in frame from base 1. A remark on this clone: There is no known antigen for this receptor. Base-call qualities are not available, and no considerably larger clone is one nucleotide away.

Findings and caveats that apply to the study as a whole: Clinical and demographic metadata were provided uncurated, with the amount varying by source and participant.

Whole blood was collected in K2EDTA tubes by collaborating institutions according to the institutions' own protocols. For TCRbeta analysis, collaborators shipped samples as frozen whole blood, isolated PBMCs, or DNA extracted from either of those sample types. The immunoSEQ Assay, a bias-controlled multiplex PCR, was used to amplify TCRbeta CDR3 regions from genomic DNA. The original pipeline was this. Within the assay, amplification of reference gene primers was used to estimate how many nucleated cells each sample contained. Sequence reads were collapsed and filtered to measure the absolute abundance of every unique TCRbeta CDR3 rearrangement. For each sample, productive Simpson clonality was calculated as the square root of Simpson's diversity index over productive rearrangements. Sourced from immuneACCESS, this table was stored by TCRdb with only in-frame sequences that have V and J called. A share of the clones is absent; for the studies checked, an unresolved V gene accounts for under half, and the remainder has no known explanation. The DNA was the basis for D and trimming; V, J and clone size are from that table. The table for this sample lists 93,000 or so clones; over 75% of them were counted only once. The ten top clones hold around 13% of the sample.

Recombination linked TRBV28 to TRBJ1-3; possibly the D gene is TRBD1, per 6 matching bases. This clonotype was obtained from a human donor in a cohort sampled during active or convalescent COVID-19. Source material: peripheral blood. The bases read TGTGCCAGCAGTAACCCGGGACACGGAAACACCATATATTTT. Translated, this gives CASSNPGHGNTIYF.